This TCR beta chain was documented in a study of blood T cell repertoires in COVID-19. At the level of the study: Acute and convalescent COVID-19 specimens originated in the United States, Italy and Spain.

This CDR3 is 11 amino acids long. The V and J ends lost 8 bases and 15 bases, in that order; junction bases with no gene match: 7. Germline V gene sequence: CDR1 MNHEY, CDR2 SVGAGI. Seattle researchers signed up patients amid active infection and tracked them longitudinally. In the original processing: Nucleated cell counts were estimated from reference gene primer amplification. The table came from immunoSEQ multiplex PCR; TCRdb's copy has only in-frame clones and leaves some out. The V and J calls and the clone size are those of that table, but D and trimming were determined from the DNA. The table shows around 150,000 clones, with approximately 85% occurring only once.

The gene calls are TRBV6-5 and TRBJ1-6, with 7 bases aligning to TRBD1. This TCR derives from a woman aged 55 to 70 with COVID-19, enrolled during active disease. Sequenced sample: peripheral blood. The CDR3 loop reads CASGPYRGLHF. CDR3 bases: TGTGCCAGCGGACCCTACAGGGGCCTCCACTTT.